The TCR beta chain described here comes from a study of blood T cell repertoires in COVID-19. This clone was counted between two and nine times. Profiled with immunoSEQ multiplex PCR; TCRdb holds only in-frame clones, not every one. Here the sample spans more than 400,000 clones, 80% to 90% being singletons. The material sequenced was peripheral blood. This TCR derives from a human donor in a cohort sampled during active COVID-19.

Here the CDR3 reads CASSIGQGRDMYEQYF. CDR3 DNA: TGTGCCAGTAGTATAGGCCAAGGCCGGGATATGTACGAGCAGTACTTC. The gene calls are TRBV19 and TRBJ2-7; weak D call: TRBD2 (5 bases). The germline V gene has CDR1 LNHDA and CDR2 SQIVND (reference sequence). This CDR3 contains 16 residues. Between the trimmed V and J ends, which lost 1 base and 4 bases, there was a span of 17 bases.